Below, 19 T cell receptor beta chains from the same sample are listed, as sequenced in a study of blood T cell repertoires in COVID-19. Repertoires were generated with immunoSEQ multiplex PCR, while TCRdb's copy carries only in-frame clones and drops some. The sample records some 190,000 clones, 70% to 90% being singletons. Sequenced: peripheral blood. These receptor sequences come from a man aged 55 to 70 with acute or convalescent COVID-19.

The gene calls are TRBV11-2 and TRBJ2-7; maybe TRBD1 (5 bases). The germline V gene has CDR1 SGHAT and CDR2 FQNNGV. V was cut by 1 base and J by 6 bases, with 10 bases left in between. The CDR3 contains 13 residues. For the CDR3, the DNA is TGTGCCAGCAGCTTAGGGGTCCAGGGCGAGCAGTACTTC. It encodes CASSLGVQGEQYF.

CDR3 residues: CASRGGMNTEAFF. The CDR3 nucleotides read TGTGCCAGCCGAGGGGGCATGAACACTGAAGCTTTCTTT. The rearrangement uses TRBV18 and TRBJ1-1; 7 positions match TRBD1. The CDR3 loop spans 13 amino acids. The V gene end was trimmed by 8 bases and the J gene end by 0 bases; junction bases not matched to a gene: 3. Germline loops: CDR1 KGHSH, CDR2 LQKENI.

CDR3 sequence: CASRLAGSYNEQFF. CDR3 bases: TGTGCCAGCAGGTTAGCGGGCTCCTACAATGAGCAGTTCTTC. This chain joins TRBV28 and TRBJ2-1, with TRBD2 matching over 7 bases. CDR1 and CDR2 (germline): MDHEN, SYDVKM. The CDR3 sequence is 14 residues long. The trim removed 6 bases at V and 0 bases at J, leaving 2 bases unmatched.

The chain uses TRBV6-5 and TRBJ2-7, with 10 bases that match TRBD1. This CDR3 comprises 14 residues. V trimming: 0 bases; J trimming: 5 bases; junction bases outside the gene matches: 1. Germline CDR1 and CDR2: MNHEY and SVGAGI. The CDR3 loop reads CASSYSTGGDEQYF. The CDR3 region has the DNA TGTGCCAGCAGTTACTCGACAGGGGGCGACGAGCAGTACTTC.

This rearrangement joins TRBV7-9 to TRBJ1-2; 7 positions agree with TRBD1. J gave up 0 bases and V 5 bases, and 3 bases lay outside the gene matches. The V gene's germline CDR1 is SEHNR and CDR2 FQNEAQ (reference sequence). The CDR3 contains 14 residues. CDR3 sequence reads: CASSPGQTNYGYTF. The CDR3, as DNA: TGTGCCAGCAGCCCGGGACAGACTAACTATGGCTACACCTTC.

The chain has TRBV28 and TRBJ1-1; TRBD1 agrees at 11 bases. The J segment lost 4 bases and the V segment lost 3 bases, leaving 10 bases of the junction unmatched. CDR3 length: 17 residues. Per germline, CDR1 MDHEN and CDR2 SYDVKM. As DNA, the CDR3 is TGTGCCAGCAGTTTTTGGACAGGGGGCCATATGGGCACTGAAGCTTTCTTT. Amino acids: CASSFWTGGHMGTEAFF.

The genes are TRBV6-2 or TRBV6-3 and TRBJ2-1; D gene uncertain. V lost 0 bases and J lost 13, with 10 bases in between. CDR1 MNHEY and CDR2 SVGEGT come from the germline V gene. The CDR3 runs to 12 residues. The CDR3 protein is CASSYSASLQFF. The CDR3 nucleotides are TGTGCCAGCAGTTACTCAGCCTCGTTACAGTTCTTC.

The table lists this clone with a few counts. The rearrangement joins TRBV11-2 to TRBJ2-7, with 9 bases fitting TRBD2. The CDR3 sequence is 16 residues long. Germline V lookup: CDR1 SGHAT, CDR2 FQNNGV. With V trimmed by 5 bases and J by 2 bases, 10 bases remained unmatched. The CDR3 DNA reads as TGTGCCAGCAGCCGTCCACTGACTAGCGGCACCTACGAGCAGTACTTC. Translated, it gives CASSRPLTSGTYEQYF.

The genes are TRBV29-1 and TRBJ2-7; possible D gene TRBD1, 5 bases. Trimming took off 3 bases at V and 0 bases at J, with 9 bases between the two ends. Per the germline V gene, CDR1 is SQVTM and CDR2 is ANQGSEA. CDR3 length: 13 residues. DNA of the CDR3: TGCAGCGTTGATCTACAGGACTCCTACGAGCAGTACTTC. This gives the protein CSVDLQDSYEQYF.

The CDR3 sequence: CASSQRTANEKLFF. In DNA form, the CDR3 reads TGTGCCAGCAGCCAGCGGACGGCTAATGAAAAACTGTTTTTT. The chain is built from TRBV7-6 and TRBJ1-4; D remains ambiguous. The CDR3 consists of 14 residues. V was shortened by 5 bases and J by 3 bases, with 10 bases between the two germline ends. The V gene's germline CDR1 is SGHVS and CDR2 FNYEAQ.

The chain employs TRBV6-5 and TRBJ1-6, with D possibly matching TRBD1 (5 bases). The V gene's germline CDR1 is MNHEY and CDR2 SVGAGI. CDR3 length equals 15 residues. Trimming cost V 2 bases and J 4 bases, with 9 bases left between them. CDR3 bases: TGTGCCAGCAGTTACGTTCAGGGTTATAATTCACCCCTCCACTTT. Residues: CASSYVQGYNSPLHF.

V and J are TRBV14 and TRBJ2-7; 8 positions match TRBD2. J lost 6 bases, V lost 3 bases, and 13 bases had no gene match. CDR1 and CDR2 (germline): SGHDN, FVKESK. The CDR3 has 16 residues. The CDR3 nucleotides are TGTGCCAGCAGCCACTCCCGCCCCAGGACTAGCCCCGAGCAGTACTTC. It yields the protein CASSHSRPRTSPEQYF.

In DNA form, the CDR3 reads TGTGCCAGCAGCTTGGAGTGGCGGAAACCTAGCTCCTACGAGCAGTACTTC. Protein product: CASSLEWRKPSSYEQYF. The chain links TRBV5-6 to TRBJ2-7; D uncertain. CDR1 and CDR2 from the germline V gene are SGHDT and YYEEEE. The CDR3 consists of 17 residues. V was pared by 0 bases and J by 0 bases, with 16 bases between.

The rearrangement links TRBV6-5 to TRBJ2-1; 7 bases fit TRBD1. This CDR3 spans 13 amino acids. V trimming: 10 bases; J trimming: 8 bases; junction bases outside the gene matches: 11. Germline V lookup: CDR1 MNHEY, CDR2 SVGAGI. The CDR3 nucleotides read TGTGCCATACTGGGCCAGGGGGTGGATGAGCAGTTCTTC. As protein: CAILGQGVDEQFF.

This clone has only a few counts. The chain recombines TRBV28 with TRBJ1-2; 9 nucleotides align to TRBD1. CDR1 and CDR2 from the germline V gene are MDHEN and SYDVKM. V dropped 4 bases and J dropped 4; count of bases not matched to a gene: 13. The CDR3 is 17 amino acids. The CDR3 bases are TGTGCCAGCAGTTCCCTCACTGGGGACAGGGCTCGCTATGGCTACACCTTC. Its translation: CASSSLTGDRARYGYTF.

The V call is TRBV28, the J call TRBJ1-4, with TRBD1 matching over 8 bases. The CDR3 extends over 16 amino acids. Germline lookup yields CDR1 MDHEN and CDR2 SYDVKM. Germline trimming cut 5 bases from V and 7 bases from J; bases unmatched to any gene: 12. For the CDR3, the DNA is TGTGCCAGCAGTAACTCAGGGGGCCCGAGGGTTGAAAAACTGTTTTTT. Its protein product is CASSNSGGPRVEKLFF.

This sequence joins TRBV3-1 (or the pseudogene TRBV3-2) and TRBJ1-6, with TRBD1 matching over 7 bases. CDR3 length: 14 residues. After removal of 6 bases from V and 6 bases from J, the junction contained 5 bases not matched to a gene. The V gene's germline CDR1 is LGHDT and CDR2 YNNKEL (reference sequence). CDR3 DNA sequence: TGTGCCAGCAGATCAACAGGGGTTAATTCACCCCTCCACTTT. As protein: CASRSTGVNSPLHF.

The chain carries TRBV2 and TRBJ1-1, with TRBD1 identical over 7 bases. The CDR3 is 13 residues long. The trim removed 5 bases at V and 4 bases at J, leaving 4 bases unmatched. Per the germline V gene, CDR1 is SNHLY and CDR2 is FYNNEI. CDR3 sequence: CASSKQGTTEAFF. The CDR3 DNA is TGTGCCAGCAGTAAACAGGGGACCACTGAAGCTTTCTTT.

This clone occurred many times. The rearrangement uses TRBV7-3 and TRBJ2-3, with D possibly TRBD2 on 7 matching bases. This CDR3 has 14 residues. CDR1 SGHTA and CDR2 FQGTGA come from the germline V gene. Trimming removed 5 bases from V and 6 bases from J, with 15 bases in between. CDR3 in DNA: TGTGCCAGCAGCGTAGGGGGGGCCCAGGATACGCAGTATTTT. Amino acid sequence: CASSVGGAQDTQYF.